This T cell receptor (beta chain) comes out of a study of T-cell memory formation after mild COVID-19. The CDR3 has 12 amino acids. V gave up 2 bases and J gave up 7 bases, with 7 bases separating them. Germline lookup yields CDR1 KGHDR and CDR2 SFDVKD. MiXCR was run by TCRdb on the 5' RACE reads, yielding one entry per CDR3 protein. The data hold over 120,000 distinct CDR3 sequences, with about 19% observed a single time. The sequencing sample was made of PBMCs or a T cell subset sorted from them (not recorded which). The sequence was obtained from an adult woman who had mild COVID-19 (a few samples of this study predate the infection). Cell type and time point are not known. The gene calls are TRBV24-1 and TRBJ2-5; no definite D call. The CDR3 loop is CATSDSLGTQYF. The CDR3 nucleotides read TGTGCCACCAGTGATTCCCTAGGGACCCAGTACTTC.